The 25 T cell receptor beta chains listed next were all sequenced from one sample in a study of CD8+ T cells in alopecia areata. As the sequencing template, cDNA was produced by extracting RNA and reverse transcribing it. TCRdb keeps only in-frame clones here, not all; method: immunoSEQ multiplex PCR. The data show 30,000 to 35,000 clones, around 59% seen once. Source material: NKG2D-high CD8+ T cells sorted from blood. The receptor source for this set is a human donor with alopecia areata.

The CDR3 protein is CASRASGGYNEQFF. DNA of the CDR3: TGTGCCAGCAGGGCTAGCGGGGGATACAATGAGCAGTTCTTC. The chain links TRBV2 to TRBJ2-1, with TRBD2 matching over 10 bases. The CDR3 is 14 residues long. Germline CDR1 SNHLY, CDR2 FYNNEI. The V gene end was trimmed by 6 bases and the J gene end by 4 bases; junction bases not matched to a gene: 3.

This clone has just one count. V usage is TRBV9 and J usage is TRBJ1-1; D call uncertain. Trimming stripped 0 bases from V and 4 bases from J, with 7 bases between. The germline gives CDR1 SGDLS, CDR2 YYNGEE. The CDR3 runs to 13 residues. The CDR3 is CASSVELSTEAFF. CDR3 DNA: TGTGCCAGCAGCGTAGAATTGAGCACTGAAGCTTTCTTT.

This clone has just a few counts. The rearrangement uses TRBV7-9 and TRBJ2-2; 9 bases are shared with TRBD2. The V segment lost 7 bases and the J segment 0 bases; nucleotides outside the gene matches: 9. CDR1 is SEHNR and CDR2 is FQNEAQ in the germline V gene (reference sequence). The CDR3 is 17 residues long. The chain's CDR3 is CASIRLAAGPNTGELFF. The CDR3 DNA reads TGTGCCAGCATCCGACTAGCGGCCGGCCCGAACACCGGGGAGCTGTTTTTT.

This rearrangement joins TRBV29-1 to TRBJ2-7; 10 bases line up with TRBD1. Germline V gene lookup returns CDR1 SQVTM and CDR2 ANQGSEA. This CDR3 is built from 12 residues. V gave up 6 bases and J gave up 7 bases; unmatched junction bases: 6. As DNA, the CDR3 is TGCAGCGTCGCGGGACAGGGGATGGAGCAGTACTTC. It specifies CSVAGQGMEQYF.

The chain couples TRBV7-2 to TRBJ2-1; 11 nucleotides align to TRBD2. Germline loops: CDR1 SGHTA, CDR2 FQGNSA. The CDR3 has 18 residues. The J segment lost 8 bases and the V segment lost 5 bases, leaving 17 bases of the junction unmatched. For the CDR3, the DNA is TGTGCCAGCAGCCCGGGACTAGCGGAGGGGTTCTCTTGGGATGAGCAGTTCTTC. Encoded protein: CASSPGLAEGFSWDEQFF.

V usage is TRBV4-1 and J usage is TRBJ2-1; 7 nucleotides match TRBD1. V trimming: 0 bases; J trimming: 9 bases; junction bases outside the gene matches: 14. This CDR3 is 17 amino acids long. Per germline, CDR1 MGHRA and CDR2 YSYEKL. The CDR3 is CASSQEWGPGTAREQFF. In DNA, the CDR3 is TGCGCCAGCAGCCAAGAATGGGGACCCGGGACAGCACGTGAGCAGTTCTTC.

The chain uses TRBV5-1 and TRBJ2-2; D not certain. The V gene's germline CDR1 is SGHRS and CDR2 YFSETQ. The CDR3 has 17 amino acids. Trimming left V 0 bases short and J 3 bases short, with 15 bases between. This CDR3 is CASSLAEEGGYTGELFF. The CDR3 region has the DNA TGCGCCAGCAGCTTGGCCGAGGAAGGCGGATACACCGGGGAGCTGTTTTTT.

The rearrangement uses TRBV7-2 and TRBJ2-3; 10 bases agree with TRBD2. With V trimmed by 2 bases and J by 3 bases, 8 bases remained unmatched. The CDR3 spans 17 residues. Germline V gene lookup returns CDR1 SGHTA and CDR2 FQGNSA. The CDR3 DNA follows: TGTGCCAGCAGCTTACCCCATCAGCGGGAGGGTACAGATACGCAGTATTTT. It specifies CASSLPHQREGTDTQYF.

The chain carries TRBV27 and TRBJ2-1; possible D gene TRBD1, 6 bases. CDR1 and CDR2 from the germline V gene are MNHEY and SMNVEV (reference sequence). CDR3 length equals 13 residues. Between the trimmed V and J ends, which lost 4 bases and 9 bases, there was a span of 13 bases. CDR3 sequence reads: CASSSPRGGEQFF. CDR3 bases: TGTGCCAGCAGTTCCCCCAGGGGCGGTGAGCAGTTCTTC.

In DNA, the CDR3 is TGTGCCTCAACTAGCGGGGGCATGAACACCGGGGAGCTGTTTTTT. Residues: CASTSGGMNTGELFF. The J gene is TRBJ2-2, the V gene TRBV6-6; 11 nucleotides agree with TRBD2. CDR1 and CDR2 (germline): MNHNY, SVGAGI (reference sequence). The CDR3 contains 15 residues. Germline trimming cut 11 bases from V and 1 base from J; bases unmatched to any gene: 6.

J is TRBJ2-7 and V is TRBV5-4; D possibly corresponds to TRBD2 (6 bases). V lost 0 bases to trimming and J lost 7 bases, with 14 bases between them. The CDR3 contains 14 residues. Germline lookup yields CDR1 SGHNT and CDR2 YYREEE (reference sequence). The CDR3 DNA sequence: TGTGCCAGCAGCTTGGCCAGCGGGCCCTTGGAGCAGTACTTC. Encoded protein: CASSLASGPLEQYF.

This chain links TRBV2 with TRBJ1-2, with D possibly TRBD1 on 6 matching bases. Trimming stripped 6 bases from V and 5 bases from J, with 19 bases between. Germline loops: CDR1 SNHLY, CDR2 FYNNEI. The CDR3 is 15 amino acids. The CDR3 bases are TGTGCCAGCAGAGGGAGGACAGAGATGATTTATGGCTACACCTTC. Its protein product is CASRGRTEMIYGYTF.

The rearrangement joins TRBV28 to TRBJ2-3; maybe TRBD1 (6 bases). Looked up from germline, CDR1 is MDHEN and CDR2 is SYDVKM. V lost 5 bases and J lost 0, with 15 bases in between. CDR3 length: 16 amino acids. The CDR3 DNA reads TGTGCCAGCAGTCCGTTGACAGGTCCTAGCACAGATACGCAGTATTTT. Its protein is CASSPLTGPSTDTQYF.

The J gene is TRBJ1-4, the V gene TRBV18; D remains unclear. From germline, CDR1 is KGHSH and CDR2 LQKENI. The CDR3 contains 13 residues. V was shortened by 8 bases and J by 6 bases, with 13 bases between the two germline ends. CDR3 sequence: CASEVAPDEKLFF. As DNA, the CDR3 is TGTGCCAGCGAGGTCGCCCCAGATGAAAAACTGTTTTTT.

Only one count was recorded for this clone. The CDR3 nucleotides are TGCGCCAGCAGCCAAGATACTGGGCCTAATGGCTACACCTTC. Its protein product is CASSQDTGPNGYTF. The V call is TRBV4-1, the J call TRBJ1-2; unclear D gene. CDR3 length equals 14 residues. V lost 0 bases and J 6 bases, leaving 11 bases between the germline ends. The germline CDR1 and CDR2 sequences are MGHRA and YSYEKL.

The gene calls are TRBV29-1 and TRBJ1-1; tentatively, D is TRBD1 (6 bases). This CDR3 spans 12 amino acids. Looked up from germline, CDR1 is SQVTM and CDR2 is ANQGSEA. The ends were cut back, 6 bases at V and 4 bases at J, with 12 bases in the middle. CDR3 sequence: CSVPTGFTEAFF. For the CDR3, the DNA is TGCAGCGTGCCTACAGGGTTCACTGAAGCTTTCTTT.

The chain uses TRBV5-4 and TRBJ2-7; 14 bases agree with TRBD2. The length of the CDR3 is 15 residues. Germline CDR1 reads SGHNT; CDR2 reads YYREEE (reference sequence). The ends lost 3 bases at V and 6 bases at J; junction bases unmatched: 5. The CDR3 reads CASSSGLAGVLEQYF. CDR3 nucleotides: TGTGCCAGCAGCTCGGGACTAGCGGGAGTACTCGAGCAGTACTTC.

CDR3 in amino acids: CASSYDRNSNYEQYF. CDR3 nucleotide sequence: TGTGCCAGCAGTTACGACCGGAACAGCAACTACGAGCAGTACTTC. The genes are TRBV6-6 and TRBJ2-7; D is unresolved. V was shortened by 2 bases and J by 3 bases, with 14 bases between the two germline ends. Germline V gene sequence: CDR1 MNHNY, CDR2 SVGAGI (reference sequence). This CDR3 has 15 residues.

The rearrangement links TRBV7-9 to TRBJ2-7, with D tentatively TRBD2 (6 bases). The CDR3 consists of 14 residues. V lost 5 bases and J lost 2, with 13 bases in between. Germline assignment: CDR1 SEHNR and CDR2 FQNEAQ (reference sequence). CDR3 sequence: CASSPPASAYEQYF. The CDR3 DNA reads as TGTGCCAGCAGCCCCCCGGCTAGCGCCTACGAGCAGTACTTC. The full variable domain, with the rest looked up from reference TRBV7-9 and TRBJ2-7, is DTGVSQNPRHKITKRGQNVTFRCDPISEHNRLYWYRQTLGQGPEFLTYFQNEAQLEKSRLLSDRFSAERPKGSFSTLEIQRTEQGDSAMYLCASSPPASAYEQYFGPGTRLTVT.

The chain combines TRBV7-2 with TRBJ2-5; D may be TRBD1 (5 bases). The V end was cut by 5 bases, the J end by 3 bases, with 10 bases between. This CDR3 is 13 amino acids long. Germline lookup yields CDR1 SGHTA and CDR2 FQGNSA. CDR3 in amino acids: CASSLNRKETQYF. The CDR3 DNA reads TGTGCCAGCAGCCTCAACAGGAAAGAGACCCAGTACTTC.

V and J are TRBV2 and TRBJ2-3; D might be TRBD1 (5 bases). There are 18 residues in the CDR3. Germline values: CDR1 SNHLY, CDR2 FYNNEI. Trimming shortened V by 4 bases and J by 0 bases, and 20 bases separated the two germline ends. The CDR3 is CASSAPASYQGSTDTQYF. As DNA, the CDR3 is TGTGCCAGCAGTGCACCTGCCTCCTACCAGGGAAGCACAGATACGCAGTATTTT. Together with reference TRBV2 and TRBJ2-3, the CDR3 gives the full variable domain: EPEVTQTPSHQVTQMGQEVILRCVPISNHLYFYWYRQILGQKVEFLVSFYNNEISEKSEIFDDQFSVERPDGSNFTLKIRSTKLEDSAMYFCASSAPASYQGSTDTQYFGPGTRLTVL.

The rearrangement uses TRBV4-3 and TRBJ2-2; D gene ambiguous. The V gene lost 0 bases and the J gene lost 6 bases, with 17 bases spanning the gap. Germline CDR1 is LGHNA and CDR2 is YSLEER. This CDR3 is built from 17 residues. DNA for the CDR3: TGCGCCAGCAGCCAAGATAGGGCTGTCTGGTGGGCCGGGGAGCTGTTTTTT. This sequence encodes CASSQDRAVWWAGELFF.

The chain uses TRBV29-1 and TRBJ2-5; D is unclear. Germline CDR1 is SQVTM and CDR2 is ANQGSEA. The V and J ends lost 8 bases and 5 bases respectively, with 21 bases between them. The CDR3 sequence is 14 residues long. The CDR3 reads CSSWAISGGETQYF. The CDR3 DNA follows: TGCAGCTCATGGGCTATTTCAGGTGGGGAGACCCAGTACTTC.

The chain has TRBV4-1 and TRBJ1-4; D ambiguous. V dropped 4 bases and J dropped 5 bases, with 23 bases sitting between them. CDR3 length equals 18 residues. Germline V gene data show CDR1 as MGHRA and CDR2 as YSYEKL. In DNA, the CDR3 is TGCGCCAGCAGCCCTAAAGAGCCAGGAGGTCTGGCGAATGAAAAACTGTTTTTT. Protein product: CASSPKEPGGLANEKLFF.

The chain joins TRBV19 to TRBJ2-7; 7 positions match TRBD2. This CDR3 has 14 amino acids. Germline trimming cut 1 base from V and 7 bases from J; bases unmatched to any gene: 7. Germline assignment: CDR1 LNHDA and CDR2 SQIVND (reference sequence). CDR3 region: CASSIVRQAGEQYF. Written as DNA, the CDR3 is TGTGCCAGTAGTATAGTACGCCAAGCGGGGGAGCAGTACTTC. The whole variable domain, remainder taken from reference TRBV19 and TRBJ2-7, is DGGITQSPKYLFRKEGQNVTLSCEQNLNHDAMYWYRQDPGQGLRLIYYSQIVNDFQKGDIAEGYSVSREKKESFPLTVTSAQKNPTAFYLCASSIVRQAGEQYFGPGTRLTVT.